These T cell receptor beta chains were read from a single sample in a study of glioma-infiltrating T cells. TCRdb re-analysed the multiplex PCR reads in MiXCR, keeping a single row per CDR3 protein. The repertoire has some 100,000 distinct CDR3 sequences, under 30% of them found once; the top ten carry about a third. The specimen sequenced was glioma tissue, nonneoplastic brain tissue, or PBMCs (not recorded which). The receptors derive from a human donor with low-grade glioma or glioblastoma, undergoing nonglioma brain surgery, or in good health (not recorded which). CDR3s include the opening cysteine and the closing phenylalanine or tryptophan. Each record gives: clone size, J gene, D gene, V gene, CDR3 protein, CDR3 DNA. D genes are given only for firm matches. Clone size is shown for a subset of rows, as once, few, many or a class of expanded clone.

clone size: NA; J gene: TRBJ2-4; D gene: TRBD1; V gene: TRBV29-1; CDR3 protein: CSVEGGPGQELAKNIQYF; CDR3 DNA: TGCAGCGTTGAAGGGGGGCCGGGACAGGAACTAGCCAAAAACATTCAGTACTTC
clone size: NA; J gene: TRBJ1-1; D gene: NA; V gene: TRBV14; CDR3 protein: CASSQESWGAGTEAFF; CDR3 DNA: TGTGCCAGCAGCCAAGAAAGTTGGGGGGCAGGGACTGAAGCTTTCTTT
clone size: NA; J gene: TRBJ1-1; D gene: NA; V gene: TRBV29-1; CDR3 protein: CSVGSSTNTEAFF; CDR3 DNA: TGCAGCGTTGGAAGCTCAACGAACACTGAAGCTTTCTTT
clone size: NA; J gene: TRBJ2-1; D gene: NA; V gene: TRBV5-4; CDR3 protein: CASSPGVASYEQFF; CDR3 DNA: TGTGCCAGCAGCCCGGGAGTAGCTTCCTATGAGCAGTTCTTC
clone size: many; J gene: TRBJ1-5; D gene: NA; V gene: TRBV28; CDR3 protein: CASSLWRGGNSNQPQHF; CDR3 DNA: TGTGCCAGCAGTTTATGGAGGGGGGGGAATAGCAATCAGCCCCAGCATTTT
clone size: many; J gene: TRBJ1-5; D gene: NA; V gene: TRBV7-9; CDR3 protein: CASSLGVLQGNQPQHF; CDR3 DNA: TGTGCCAGCAGCTTAGGGGTGTTGCAGGGGAATCAGCCCCAGCATTTT
clone size: few; J gene: TRBJ2-3; D gene: NA; V gene: TRBV30; CDR3 protein: CACYSEGPHGRRGTQYF; CDR3 DNA: TGTGCCTGTTACTCCGAGGGTCCACACGGACGGCGAGGTACGCAGTATTTT
clone size: once; J gene: TRBJ1-1; D gene: TRBD1; V gene: TRBV19; CDR3 protein: CASSPRGQGTTEAFF; CDR3 DNA: TGTGCCAGCAGCCCCCGAGGACAGGGAACCACTGAAGCTTTCTTT
clone size: NA; J gene: TRBJ2-5; D gene: NA; V gene: TRBV20-1; CDR3 protein: CSARDGGFPQEAEYF; CDR3 DNA: TGCAGTGCTAGAGATGGCGGGTTTCCCCAAGAGGCCGAGTACTTC
clone size: NA; J gene: TRBJ2-7; D gene: TRBD1; V gene: TRBV6-2/TRBV6-3; CDR3 protein: CASSPRTGFYEQYF; CDR3 DNA: TGTGCCAGCAGTCCCAGGACAGGATTCTACGAGCAGTACTTC
clone size: many; J gene: TRBJ2-7; D gene: TRBD1; V gene: TRBV6-2/TRBV6-3; CDR3 protein: CASSYSGTALSREQYF; CDR3 DNA: TGTGCCAGCAGTTACTCAGGGACAGCCCTCTCGCGCGAGCAGTACTTC
clone size: once; J gene: TRBJ1-6; D gene: NA; V gene: TRBV5-4; CDR3 protein: CASSSGGRGVNSPLHF; CDR3 DNA: TGTGCCAGCAGCTCGGGAGGGAGGGGCGTGAACTCACCCCTCCACTTT
clone size: many; J gene: TRBJ1-5; D gene: NA; V gene: TRBV6-5; CDR3 protein: CASSYSVGAQPQHF; CDR3 DNA: TGTGCCAGCAGTTACTCGGTCGGGGCTCAGCCCCAGCATTTT
clone size: NA; J gene: TRBJ1-5; D gene: NA; V gene: TRBV7-2; CDR3 protein: CASSLQASSSNQPQHF; CDR3 DNA: TGTGCCAGCAGCCTACAGGCTTCGAGTAGCAATCAGCCCCAGCATTTT
clone size: many; J gene: TRBJ2-3; D gene: NA; V gene: TRBV7-9; CDR3 protein: CASSPSAATDTQYF; CDR3 DNA: TGTGCCAGCAGCCCCTCGGCTGCGACAGATACGCAGTATTTT
clone size: many; J gene: TRBJ2-3; D gene: TRBD2; V gene: TRBV12-3/TRBV12-4; CDR3 protein: CASRPGYSGGRTDTQYF; CDR3 DNA: TGTGCCAGCAGGCCTGGGTATAGCGGGGGGCGCACAGATACGCAGTATTTT
clone size: NA; J gene: TRBJ2-1; D gene: NA; V gene: TRBV6-6; CDR3 protein: CVSSYVIRGPYNEQFF; CDR3 DNA: TGTGTTAGCAGTTACGTCATCAGGGGACCCTACAATGAGCAGTTCTTC
clone size: NA; J gene: TRBJ2-3; D gene: TRBD2; V gene: TRBV29-1; CDR3 protein: CSVDQREGFPDTQYF; CDR3 DNA: TGCAGCGTTGATCAGCGGGAGGGATTTCCAGATACGCAGTATTTT
clone size: many; J gene: TRBJ2-1; D gene: NA; V gene: TRBV4-3; CDR3 protein: CASSPQRHNEQFF; CDR3 DNA: TGCGCCAGCAGCCCACAGCGGCACAATGAGCAGTTCTTC
clone size: NA; J gene: TRBJ2-1; D gene: NA; V gene: TRBV19; CDR3 protein: CATHEGTYGEQFF; CDR3 DNA: TGTGCCACCCATGAGGGGACTTACGGTGAGCAGTTCTTC
clone size: many; J gene: TRBJ1-2; D gene: NA; V gene: TRBV7-2; CDR3 protein: CASSFQPGSNYGYTF; CDR3 DNA: TGTGCCAGCAGCTTCCAGCCAGGCTCTAACTATGGCTACACCTTC
clone size: many; J gene: TRBJ2-5; D gene: NA; V gene: TRBV7-7; CDR3 protein: CASSLVGAFQETQYF; CDR3 DNA: TGTGCTAGCAGCTTAGTAGGGGCCTTCCAAGAGACCCAGTACTTC
clone size: many; J gene: TRBJ1-6; D gene: NA; V gene: TRBV4-2; CDR3 protein: CASSSDRASRKDSPLHF; CDR3 DNA: TGTGCCAGCAGCAGCGACCGGGCCTCAAGGAAGGATTCACCCCTCCACTTT
clone size: many; J gene: TRBJ1-6; D gene: NA; V gene: TRBV6-1; CDR3 protein: CASRGTPLSPLHF; CDR3 DNA: TGTGCCAGCAGGGGGACACCTCTTTCACCCCTCCACTTT